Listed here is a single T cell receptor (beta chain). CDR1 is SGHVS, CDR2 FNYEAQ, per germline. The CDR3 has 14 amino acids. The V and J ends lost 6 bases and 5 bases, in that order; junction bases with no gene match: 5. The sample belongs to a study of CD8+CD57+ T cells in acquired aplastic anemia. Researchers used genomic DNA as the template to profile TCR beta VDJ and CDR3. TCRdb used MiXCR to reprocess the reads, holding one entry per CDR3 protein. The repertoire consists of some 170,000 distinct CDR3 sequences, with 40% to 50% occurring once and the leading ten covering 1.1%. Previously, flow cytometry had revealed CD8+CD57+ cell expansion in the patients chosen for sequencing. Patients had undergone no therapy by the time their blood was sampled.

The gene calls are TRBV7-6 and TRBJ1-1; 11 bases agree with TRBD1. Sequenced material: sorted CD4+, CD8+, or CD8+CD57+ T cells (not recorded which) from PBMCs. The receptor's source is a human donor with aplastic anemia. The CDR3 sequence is CASRSGTGGTEAFF. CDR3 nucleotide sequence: TGTGCCAGCAGATCCGGGACAGGGGGAACTGAAGCTTTCTTT. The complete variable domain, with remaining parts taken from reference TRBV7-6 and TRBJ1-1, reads GAGVSQSPRYKVTKRGQDVALRCDPISGHVSLYWYRQALGQGPEFLTYFNYEAQQDKSGLPNDRFSAERPEGSISTLTIQRTEQRDSAMYRCASRSGTGGTEAFFGQGTRLTVV.